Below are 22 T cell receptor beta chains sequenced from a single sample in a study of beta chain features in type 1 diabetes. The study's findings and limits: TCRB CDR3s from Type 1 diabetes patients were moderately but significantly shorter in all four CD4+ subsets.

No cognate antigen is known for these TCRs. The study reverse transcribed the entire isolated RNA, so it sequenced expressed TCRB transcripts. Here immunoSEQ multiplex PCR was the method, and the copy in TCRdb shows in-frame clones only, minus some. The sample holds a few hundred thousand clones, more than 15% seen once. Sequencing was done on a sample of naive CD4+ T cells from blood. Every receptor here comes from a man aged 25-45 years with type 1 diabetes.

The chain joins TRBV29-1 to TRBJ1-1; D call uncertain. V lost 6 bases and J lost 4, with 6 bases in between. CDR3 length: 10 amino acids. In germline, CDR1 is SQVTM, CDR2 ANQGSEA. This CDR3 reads CSVATTEAFF. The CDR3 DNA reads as TGCAGCGTCGCTACCACTGAAGCTTTCTTT.

CDR3 amino acids: CASRGLLAEETQYF. The CDR3 nucleotides read TGTGCCAGCAGGGGGCTTTTAGCGGAAGAGACCCAGTACTTC. The chain carries TRBV27 and TRBJ2-5, with D possibly matching TRBD2 (6 bases). There are 14 residues in the CDR3. Germline assignment: CDR1 MNHEY and CDR2 SMNVEV (reference sequence). V lost 6 bases, J lost 3 bases, and 14 bases lay in between.

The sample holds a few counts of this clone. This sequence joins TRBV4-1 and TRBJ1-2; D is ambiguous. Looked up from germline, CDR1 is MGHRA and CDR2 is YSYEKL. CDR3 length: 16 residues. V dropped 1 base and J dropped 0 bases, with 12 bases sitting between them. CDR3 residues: CASSQGVGRSNYGYTF. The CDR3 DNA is TGCGCCAGCAGCCAAGGTGTAGGCAGGTCTAACTATGGCTACACCTTC.

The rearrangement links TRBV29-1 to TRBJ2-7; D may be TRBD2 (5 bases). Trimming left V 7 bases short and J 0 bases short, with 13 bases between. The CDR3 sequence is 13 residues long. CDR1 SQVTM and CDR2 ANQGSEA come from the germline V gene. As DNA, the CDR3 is TGCAGCGGTGCCTTAGGGAGCTCCTACGAGCAGTACTTC. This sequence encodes CSGALGSSYEQYF.

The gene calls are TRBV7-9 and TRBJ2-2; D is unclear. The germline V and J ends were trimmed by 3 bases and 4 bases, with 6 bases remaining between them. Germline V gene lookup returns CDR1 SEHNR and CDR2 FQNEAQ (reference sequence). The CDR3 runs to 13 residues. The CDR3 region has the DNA TGTGCCAGCAGCTTTGGCCGCACCGGGGAGCTGTTTTTT. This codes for CASSFGRTGELFF.

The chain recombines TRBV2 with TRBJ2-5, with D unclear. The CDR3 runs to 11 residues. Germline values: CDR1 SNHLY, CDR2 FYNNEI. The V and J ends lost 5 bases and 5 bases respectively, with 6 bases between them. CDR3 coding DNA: TGTGCCAGCAGTAGTACGGAGACCCAGTACTTC. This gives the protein CASSSTETQYF.

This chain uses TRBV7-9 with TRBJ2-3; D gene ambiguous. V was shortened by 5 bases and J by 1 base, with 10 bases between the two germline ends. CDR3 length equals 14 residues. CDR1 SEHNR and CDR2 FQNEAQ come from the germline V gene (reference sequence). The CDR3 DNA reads TGTGCCAGCAGCCCCCCCGGAGGCACAGATACGCAGTATTTT. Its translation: CASSPPGGTDTQYF. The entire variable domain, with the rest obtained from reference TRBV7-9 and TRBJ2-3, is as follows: DTGVSQNPRHKITKRGQNVTFRCDPISEHNRLYWYRQTLGQGPEFLTYFQNEAQLEKSRLLSDRFSAERPKGSFSTLEIQRTEQGDSAMYLCASSPPGGTDTQYFGPGTRLTVL.

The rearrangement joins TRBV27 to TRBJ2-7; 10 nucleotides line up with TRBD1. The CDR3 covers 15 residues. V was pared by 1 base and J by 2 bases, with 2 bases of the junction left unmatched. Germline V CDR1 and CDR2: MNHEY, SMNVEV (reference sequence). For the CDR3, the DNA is TGTGCCAGCAGTTTATTCGGACAGGGGGCCTACGAGCAGTACTTC. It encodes CASSLFGQGAYEQYF.

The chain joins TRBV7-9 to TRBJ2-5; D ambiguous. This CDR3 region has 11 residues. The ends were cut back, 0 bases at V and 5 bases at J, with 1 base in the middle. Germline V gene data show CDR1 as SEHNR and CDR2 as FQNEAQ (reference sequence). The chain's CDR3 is CASSLAETQYF. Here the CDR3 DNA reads TGTGCCAGCAGCTTAGCGGAGACCCAGTACTTC.

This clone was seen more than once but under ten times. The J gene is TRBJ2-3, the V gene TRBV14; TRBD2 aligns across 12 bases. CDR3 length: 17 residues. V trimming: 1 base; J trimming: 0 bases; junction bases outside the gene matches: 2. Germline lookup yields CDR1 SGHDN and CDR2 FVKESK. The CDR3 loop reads CASSQGTSGTSTDTQYF. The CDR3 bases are TGTGCCAGCAGCCAAGGGACTAGCGGGACTAGCACAGATACGCAGTATTTT.

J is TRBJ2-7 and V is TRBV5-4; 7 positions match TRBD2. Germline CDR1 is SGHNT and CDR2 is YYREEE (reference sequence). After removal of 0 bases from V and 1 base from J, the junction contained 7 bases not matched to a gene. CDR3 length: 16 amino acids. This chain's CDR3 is CASSLDLTGGSYEQYF. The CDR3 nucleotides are TGTGCCAGCAGCTTGGATTTAACGGGAGGATCCTACGAGCAGTACTTC.

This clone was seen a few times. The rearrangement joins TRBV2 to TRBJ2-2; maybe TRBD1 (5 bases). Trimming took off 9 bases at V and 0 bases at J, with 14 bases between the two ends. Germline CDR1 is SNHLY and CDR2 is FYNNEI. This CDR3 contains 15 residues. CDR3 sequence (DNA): TGTGCCAGTACGCCCGCCAGGGCGAACACCGGGGAGCTGTTTTTT. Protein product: CASTPARANTGELFF.

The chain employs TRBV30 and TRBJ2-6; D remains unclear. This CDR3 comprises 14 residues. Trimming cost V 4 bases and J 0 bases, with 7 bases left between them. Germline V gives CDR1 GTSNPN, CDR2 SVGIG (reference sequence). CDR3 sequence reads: CAWMIFSGANVLTF. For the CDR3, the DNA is TGTGCCTGGATGATTTTCTCTGGGGCCAACGTCCTGACTTTC.

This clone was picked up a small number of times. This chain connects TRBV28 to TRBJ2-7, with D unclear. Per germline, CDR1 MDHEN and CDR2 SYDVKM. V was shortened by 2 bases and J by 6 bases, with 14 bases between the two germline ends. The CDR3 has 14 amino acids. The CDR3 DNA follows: TGTGCCAGCAGTTTACATGACTCCGCGGCCGAGCAGTACTTC. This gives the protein CASSLHDSAAEQYF.

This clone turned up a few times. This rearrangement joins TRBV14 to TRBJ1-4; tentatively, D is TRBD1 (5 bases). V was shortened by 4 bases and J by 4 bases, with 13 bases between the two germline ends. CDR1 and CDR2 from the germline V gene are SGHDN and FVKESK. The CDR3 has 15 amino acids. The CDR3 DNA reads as TGTGCCAGCAGCCCCCGTGCGGGGGGTAATGAAAAACTGTTTTTT. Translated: CASSPRAGGNEKLFF.

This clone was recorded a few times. The CDR3 spells CASRLAETQYF. The CDR3 DNA sequence: TGTGCCAGCAGACTTGCAGAGACCCAGTACTTC. The genes are TRBV7-9 and TRBJ2-5; D is unclear. CDR1 and CDR2 (germline): SEHNR, FQNEAQ (reference sequence). The length of the CDR3 is 11 residues. The germline V and J ends were trimmed by 6 bases and 4 bases, with 6 bases remaining between them.

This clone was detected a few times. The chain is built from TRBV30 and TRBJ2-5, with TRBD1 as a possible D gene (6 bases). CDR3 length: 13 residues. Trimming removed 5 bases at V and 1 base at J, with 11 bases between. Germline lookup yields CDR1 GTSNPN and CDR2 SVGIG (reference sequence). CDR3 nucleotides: TGTGCCTGGGGGATGGACAGCCAAGAGACCCAGTACTTC. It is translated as CAWGMDSQETQYF.

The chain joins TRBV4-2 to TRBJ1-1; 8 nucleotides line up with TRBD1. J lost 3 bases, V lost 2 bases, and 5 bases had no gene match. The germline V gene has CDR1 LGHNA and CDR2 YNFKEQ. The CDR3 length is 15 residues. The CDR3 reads CASSQRQGIDTEAFF. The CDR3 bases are TGTGCCAGCAGCCAAAGACAGGGGATAGACACTGAAGCTTTCTTT.

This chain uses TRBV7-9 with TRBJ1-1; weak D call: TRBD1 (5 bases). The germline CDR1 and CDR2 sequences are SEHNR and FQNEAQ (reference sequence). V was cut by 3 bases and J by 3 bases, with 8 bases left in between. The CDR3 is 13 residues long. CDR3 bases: TGTGCCAGCAGCTTCGGGACGGACACTGAAGCTTTCTTT. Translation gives CASSFGTDTEAFF.

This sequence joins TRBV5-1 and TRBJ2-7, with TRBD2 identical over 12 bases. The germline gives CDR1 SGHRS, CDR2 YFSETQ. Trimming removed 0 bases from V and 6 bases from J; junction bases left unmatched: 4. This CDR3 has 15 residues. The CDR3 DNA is TGCGCCAGCAGCTTGGGGACTAGCGGGACGTTCGAGCAGTACTTC. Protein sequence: CASSLGTSGTFEQYF.

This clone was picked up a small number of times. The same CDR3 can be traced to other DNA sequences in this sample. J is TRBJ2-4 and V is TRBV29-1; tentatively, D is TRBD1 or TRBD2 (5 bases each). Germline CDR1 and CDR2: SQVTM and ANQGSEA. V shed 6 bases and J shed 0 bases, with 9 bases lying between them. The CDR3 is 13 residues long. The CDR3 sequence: CSVSGRAKNIQYF. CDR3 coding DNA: TGCAGCGTATCAGGGAGAGCCAAAAACATTCAGTACTTC. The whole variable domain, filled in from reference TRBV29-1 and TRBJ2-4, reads SAVISQKPSRDICQRGTSLTIQCQVDSQVTMMFWYRQQPGQSLTLIATANQGSEATYESGFVIDKFPISRPNLTFSTLTVSNMSPEDSSIYLCSVSGRAKNIQYFGAGTRLSVL.

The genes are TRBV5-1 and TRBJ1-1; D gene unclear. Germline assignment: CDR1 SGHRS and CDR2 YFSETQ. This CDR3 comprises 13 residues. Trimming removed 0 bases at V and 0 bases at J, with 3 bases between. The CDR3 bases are TGCGCCAGCAGCTTGGAGATGAACACTGAAGCTTTCTTT. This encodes CASSLEMNTEAFF. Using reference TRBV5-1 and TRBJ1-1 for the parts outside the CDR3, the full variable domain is KAGVTQTPRYLIKTRGQQVTLSCSPISGHRSVSWYQQTPGQGLQFLFEYFSETQRNKGNFPGRFSGRQFSNSRSEMNVSTLELGDSALYLCASSLEMNTEAFFGQGTRLTVV.